Following are 14 T cell receptor beta chains from one sample sequenced in a study of control samples from healthy donors and cancer patients. Produced via immunoSEQ multiplex PCR; TCRdb's table is partial and in-frame only. The sample records 250,000 to 300,000 clones, more than 65% being singletons. Sequenced: PBMCs. The receptors come from a woman aged 55-75 years with lung cancer.

V is TRBV4-2 and J is TRBJ2-2, with D perhaps matching TRBD1 or TRBD2 (5 bases each). CDR1 and CDR2 (germline): LGHNA, YNFKEQ. The CDR3 has 13 residues. Trimming shortened V by 8 bases and J by 0 bases, and 7 bases separated the two germline ends. The CDR3 DNA reads TGTGCCAGCGGGACCGCGAACACCGGGGAGCTGTTTTTT. This sequence encodes CASGTANTGELFF.

V usage is TRBV28 and J usage is TRBJ2-1, with TRBD2 matching over 11 bases. The V gene's germline CDR1 is MDHEN and CDR2 SYDVKM. CDR3 length: 18 amino acids. V gave up 5 bases and J gave up 2 bases; unmatched junction bases: 11. CDR3 sequence reads: CASSPNIPTSGAYNEQFF. The CDR3 region has the DNA TGTGCCAGCAGTCCCAACATCCCGACTAGCGGGGCCTACAATGAGCAGTTCTTC.

The chain couples TRBV30 to TRBJ1-3; D is undetermined. The CDR3 has 16 residues. V was trimmed by 0 bases and J by 0 bases, leaving 12 bases between them. In germline, CDR1 is GTSNPN, CDR2 SVGIG (reference sequence). CDR3 amino acids: CAWSVLFGVSGNTIYF. The CDR3 region has the DNA TGTGCCTGGAGTGTACTGTTTGGGGTCTCTGGAAACACCATATATTTT.

The rearrangement links TRBV6-6 to TRBJ2-7; possible D gene TRBD2, 5 bases. This CDR3 contains 13 residues. V shed 8 bases and J shed 0 bases, with 11 bases lying between them. Germline CDR1 reads MNHNY; CDR2 reads SVGAGI (reference sequence). CDR3 in DNA: TGTGCCAGCGGGCCCGGGGTCTCCTACGAGCAGTACTTC. Translation gives CASGPGVSYEQYF.

The J gene is TRBJ1-2, the V gene TRBV27, with 7 bases matching TRBD1. The germline CDR1 and CDR2 sequences are MNHEY and SMNVEV (reference sequence). This CDR3 is built from 13 residues. After removal of 5 bases from V and 5 bases from J, the junction contained 5 bases not matched to a gene. The CDR3 DNA sequence: TGTGCCAGCAGTCTGTCAGGGGGTTATGGCTACACCTTC. It yields the protein CASSLSGGYGYTF.

This chain links TRBV11-3 with TRBJ2-2, with D maybe TRBD2 (7 bases). The CDR3 totals 15 residues. V dropped 11 bases and J dropped 1 base, with 17 bases sitting between them. CDR1 SGHNT and CDR2 YENEEA come from the germline V gene. Written as DNA, the CDR3 is TGTGCCCGCTCGAGGGGGGGGATGAACACCGGGGAGCTGTTTTTT. Protein product: CARSRGGMNTGELFF.

The V call is TRBV4-2, the J call TRBJ2-2, with 9 bases aligning to TRBD2. V lost 4 bases to trimming and J lost 0 bases; unmatched junction nucleotides: 0. This CDR3 is built from 15 residues. Germline V gene lookup returns CDR1 LGHNA and CDR2 YNFKEQ. The CDR3 DNA is TGTGCCAGCAGCCGCGGGGGGGCGAACACCGGGGAGCTGTTTTTT. Protein product: CASSRGGANTGELFF.

The chain combines TRBV3-1 (or the pseudogene TRBV3-2) with TRBJ1-6; D is unresolved. Trimming pared 0 bases from V and 9 bases from J, leaving 9 bases between. The CDR3 has 14 residues. CDR1 and CDR2 (germline): LGHDT, YNNKEL (reference sequence). In DNA form, the CDR3 reads TGTGCCAGCAGCCAAGAAGGTACGAGTTCACCCCTCCACTTT. This translates into CASSQEGTSSPLHF.

The chain uses TRBV5-1 and TRBJ2-3, with D perhaps TRBD2 (6 bases). This CDR3 is built from 14 residues. Germline V gene sequence: CDR1 SGHRS, CDR2 YFSETQ. Trimming pared 0 bases from V and 4 bases from J, leaving 9 bases between. CDR3 sequence: CASSLAGLPDTQYF. The CDR3 DNA reads TGCGCCAGCAGCTTGGCGGGACTTCCAGATACGCAGTATTTT.

The chain uses TRBV2 and TRBJ2-5, with D possibly TRBD2 on 6 matching bases. V dropped 10 bases and J dropped 3 bases, with 15 bases sitting between them. The CDR3 is 13 amino acids. Germline V gene sequence: CDR1 SNHLY, CDR2 FYNNEI. The CDR3 sequence: CATSYGGEETQYF. The CDR3 coding sequence is TGTGCCACCTCATATGGAGGGGAAGAGACCCAGTACTTC.

This chain connects TRBV27 to TRBJ1-5, with D hard to call. The germline gives CDR1 MNHEY, CDR2 SMNVEV (reference sequence). Trimming cost V 2 bases and J 5 bases, with 10 bases left between them. The CDR3 extends over 14 amino acids. The CDR3 region is CASSLRDRYQPQHF. Written as DNA, the CDR3 is TGTGCCAGCAGTTTAAGAGACCGCTATCAGCCCCAGCATTTT.

The genes are TRBV3-1 (or the pseudogene TRBV3-2) and TRBJ1-2, with TRBD1 matching 12 bases. Germline CDR1 reads LGHDT; CDR2 reads YNNKEL (reference sequence). The CDR3 is 16 amino acids. The V and J ends lost 3 bases and 8 bases, in that order; junction bases with no gene match: 10. This CDR3 reads CASSHPRGTGGNGYTF. The CDR3 DNA reads as TGTGCCAGCAGCCATCCTCGCGGGACAGGGGGCAACGGCTACACCTTC.

V is TRBV3-1 (or the pseudogene TRBV3-2) and J is TRBJ2-3; 10 positions match TRBD2. Per the germline V gene, CDR1 is LGHDT and CDR2 is YNNKEL (reference sequence). The V segment lost 0 bases and the J segment 0 bases; nucleotides outside the gene matches: 9. The CDR3 sequence is 19 residues long. The DNA for the CDR3 is TGTGCCAGCAGCCAAGATCTTTACTGGACTAGCGGTAGCACAGATACGCAGTATTTT. Translation: CASSQDLYWTSGSTDTQYF.

The V gene is TRBV28, the J gene TRBJ2-1; TRBD2 matches at 10 bases. The V segment lost 9 bases and the J segment 1 base; nucleotides outside the gene matches: 3. CDR1 and CDR2 (germline): MDHEN, SYDVKM. This CDR3 spans 14 amino acids. This CDR3 is CASTAGGSYNEQFF. The CDR3 coding sequence is TGTGCCAGTACAGCGGGAGGGTCCTACAATGAGCAGTTCTTC.